Reported below is one T cell receptor beta chain. One junction end does not reproduce the germline sequence, and a read error may be involved. The sample originates from a study of blood T cells in healthy people across ages. Primed by a sample-barcoded 5' primer and a J-beta primer mix, a second PCR proceeded for 7 to 11 cycles. MiXCR, applied by TCRdb to the 5' RACE reads, yields one record per CDR3 protein. This table has around 670,000 distinct CDR3 sequences, roughly 31% appearing once. The CDR3 spans 13 residues. In germline, CDR1 is SEHNR, CDR2 FQNEAQ (reference sequence). The sequence came from a woman of 80 years or more in good health. Sequenced material: blood. The rearrangement uses TRBV7-9 and TRBJ2-7; 7 nucleotides agree with TRBD2. CDR3 sequence: CVSSSKRGGEQYF. DNA of the CDR3: TGTGTCAGCAGCTCTAAGCGGGGTGGGGAGCAGTACTTC.